This TCR beta chain was found in a study of shared clonotypes between healthy human individuals (TCRdb year 2020). With regard to the full study: The cohort included three men and two women between 18 and 49 years of age. For each donor, CD4 naive and CD4 memory were each run on three plates, CD8 naive on two plates, and CD8 memory on one plate. To estimate repertoire size and how much clonotypes are shared between individuals, the study performed deep sequencing of blood TCR repertoires from about 5 healthy adults. Different laboratories and diverse techniques were used to prepare libraries and sequence TCR repertoires, to increase sequencing depth and limit assay-specific biases. Leukapheresis yielded between about 0.9 and 10 billion PBMCs per donor.

With respect to this clone: The clone's antigen remains unknown. The input lacks base qualities; no much larger clone sits a single base away.

V is reduced by 3 bases and J by 4 bases, leaving a spacing of 17 bases between them. The germline V gene sets CDR1 to SGDLS and CDR2 to YYNGEE. From cysteine to phenylalanine, the CDR3 is 16 amino acids long. Just the 48-base CDR3 DNA is kept, in frame starting at base 1. Using the deep immunoSEQ assay, multiplex PCR amplified TCR CDR3 regions from genomic DNA. Extracted genomic DNA from each cell subset was spread evenly across all wells of several immunoSEQ 96-well plates, with each plate serving as a replicate. For sorted subsets, each replicate PCR was loaded with 200 ng genomic DNA, equivalent to 25,000 to 35,000 T cell genomes. Purified libraries were measured with a Qubit 3.0 fluorometer, size-checked on a Bioanalyzer 2100, and measured again with the KAPA Library Quantification kit. A separate single-read 150-cycle Illumina NextSeq 550 flow cell was used to sequence each immunoSEQ 96-well plate. The published analysis was carried out like this. Because the immunoSEQ output included only junctional sequences and no quality scores, the filtering could not be the same as the filtering used for full-length reads. To assign V/J genes and CDR3, sequences were annotated using PyIR, a Python wrapper for IgBLAST v1.9, with IMGT germline references. Reads were removed for weak V/J assignments (E-value above 1e-6), missing CDR3, stop codons, out-of-frame junctions, or ambiguous translated residues. V3J clonotypes were defined by identical inferred V gene, J gene, and CDR3 amino acid sequence. Percentage overlap between repertoires was computed as shared unique clonotypes divided by the size of the smaller repertoire. Three approaches were used to assess repertoire richness: RTK rarefaction, the Chao1 estimator, and Recon v2.1 estimates of unobserved clonotypes. Generation probabilities for all TCRbeta clonotypes obtained by the gDNA method from a handful of donors were computed using OLGA. What TCRdb holds here is the immuneACCESS table cut down to in-frame rearrangements. Part of the clones is not present; checked against another copy, under half of the missing clones reflect an unresolved V gene, and the others are unexplained. From that table come the V and J calls and clone size; the DNA was used to work out D and trimming. This sample gives about 640,000 clones in total; 60% to 80% of them show up just once. The top ten clonotypes cover under 2% of the sample.

The donors were healthy, HIV-negative adults who had no recently reported acute infections or vaccinations. All donors were Caucasian adults living in Nashville, Tennessee, USA. CD4+ T cells were enriched by magnetic negative selection; naive cells were then positively selected on CD45RA, and the negative fraction formed the memory subset. Blood was collected by leukapheresis, and PBMCs were isolated by Ficoll-Histopaque density gradient centrifugation and then cryopreserved in liquid nitrogen vapor phase. Purity and quantity of every magnetically sorted T cell population were checked by analytical flow cytometry. Genomic DNA was isolated from every sorted fraction and measured by UV absorbance on a Nanodrop 2000c. General findings and caveats noted by the study authors: Rarefaction of sorted-subset datasets indicated incomplete sequencing despite the large sequencing depth. Compared with non-shared clonotypes, clonotypes shared by all four sorted-subset donors had higher generation probabilities. Sharing across a handful of donors was observed for around 4.8% of naive CD4, 3% to 3.5% of naive CD8, roughly 2.4% of memory CD4, and around 0.42% of memory CD8 clonotypes. Pairwise subsampling indicated that sequencing depth was expected to affect the degree of clonotype sharing among donors. Larger estimated clonotype richness was generally found for naive subsets than for memory subsets. The small number of donors limited the genetic and exposure-history diversity represented. Sampling was limited to blood, and TCR repertoires in tissue likely differ from TCR repertoires in blood.

This chain joins TRBV9 to TRBJ2-1, and the D gene may be TRBD2, 6 bases matching. This receptor was identified in a woman aged 25 to 39 in good health. The sequenced sample consisted of memory CD4+ T cells sorted from blood. The sample's cell subset or site, from its label and the paper: CD45RA-negative fraction. The CDR3 region reads CASSETSSEYYNEQFF. In nucleotides, the sequence is TGTGCCAGCAGCGAAACTAGCTCCGAATATTACAATGAGCAGTTCTTC.